Following are 29 T cell receptor beta chains from one sample sequenced in a study of monozygotic twins with inflammatory bowel disease. TCRdb re-called the 5' RACE reads and shows each CDR3 protein once, DNA omitted. This sample contains around 190,000 distinct CDR3 sequences. Sequencing was carried out using blood. Source of these receptors: a human donor with ulcerative colitis or Crohn's disease, or a healthy co-twin of an affected twin (not recorded which).

This chain connects TRBV19 to TRBJ2-1. The CDR3 totals 12 residues. CDR1 and CDR2 from the germline V gene are LNHDA and SQIVND (reference sequence). CDR3 loop: CASSEVYNEQFF.

This chain links TRBV20-1 with TRBJ1-2; the TCRdb D gene call, TRBD1, has no DNA to confirm it. CDR1 DFQATT and CDR2 SNEGSKA come from the germline V gene (reference sequence). This CDR3 is built from 13 residues. The CDR3 spells CSANRDRNYGYTF.

This sequence joins TRBV7-2 and TRBJ1-2; the TCRdb call, TRBD1, lacks DNA for checking. Germline loops: CDR1 SGHTA, CDR2 FQGNSA. The CDR3 consists of 15 residues. This chain's CDR3 is CASSPRGGVVYGYTF.

The chain links TRBV25-1 to TRBJ1-2. The CDR3 is 16 amino acids. CDR1 is MGHDK and CDR2 is SYGVNS in the germline V gene. CDR3 in amino acids: CASSEPYLLGDYGYTF.

The J gene is TRBJ2-1, the V gene TRBV5-1; TCRdb indicates TRBD2, and absent DNA this call remains unverified. Germline loops: CDR1 SGHRS, CDR2 YFSETQ. This CDR3 has 14 residues. The CDR3 region is CASSLERDYNEQFF.

The genes are TRBV5-5 and TRBJ2-7; TCRdb's D gene call, TRBD1, goes unchecked for lack of DNA. CDR1 is SGHKS, CDR2 YYEKEE, per germline (reference sequence). The CDR3 consists of 14 residues. The CDR3 sequence: CASSFSDRSYEQYF.

The chain links TRBV20-1 to TRBJ1-1; TCRdb picks TRBD1, but there is no DNA to check that call. Germline V gene lookup returns CDR1 DFQATT and CDR2 SNEGSKA (reference sequence). The CDR3 has 11 amino acids. CDR3 protein: CSAQWEGAAFF.

V is TRBV3-1 and J is TRBJ2-5; there is no DNA to check the TCRdb D call of TRBD1. The CDR3 runs to 17 residues. Germline V gene data show CDR1 as LGHDT and CDR2 as YNNKEL (reference sequence). The CDR3 loop is CASSITGTGPSQETQYF.

The chain links TRBV15 to TRBJ2-2. The CDR3 extends over 16 amino acids. Germline V gene sequence: CDR1 LNHNV, CDR2 YYDKDF (reference sequence). This CDR3 is CATSPAWGGVTGELFF.

This chain uses TRBV20-1 with TRBJ2-7; there is no DNA to check the TCRdb D call of TRBD1. Germline loops: CDR1 DFQATT, CDR2 SNEGSKA (reference sequence). CDR3 length: 14 residues. The CDR3 sequence: CSARKRQAYDEQYF.

This chain uses TRBV2 with TRBJ2-2; TCRdb names TRBD1, which stays unverified in the absence of DNA. Looked up from germline, CDR1 is SNHLY and CDR2 is FYNNEI. The CDR3 is 14 amino acids. The CDR3 sequence is CASSATGVAGELFF.

The rearrangement links TRBV7-3 to TRBJ1-1; TCRdb lists TRBD1, though no DNA is available to test this call. The CDR3 extends over 16 amino acids. Germline CDR1 and CDR2: SGHTA and FQGTGA. The CDR3: CASSPQPRVMNTEAFF.

The chain carries TRBV5-1 and TRBJ2-1; TCRdb's D gene call, TRBD2, goes unchecked for lack of DNA. Germline CDR1 is SGHRS and CDR2 is YFSETQ. The CDR3 contains 16 residues. The CDR3 here is CASSLLAGGSYNEQFF.

V usage is TRBV20-1 and J usage is TRBJ2-7; TCRdb lists TRBD1, though no DNA is available to test this call. Germline V gene lookup returns CDR1 DFQATT and CDR2 SNEGSKA (reference sequence). This CDR3 contains 14 residues. This chain's CDR3 is CSASGQGAGYEQYF.

The V call is TRBV5-4, the J call TRBJ2-6; the D gene TCRdb calls, TRBD1, cannot be checked with no DNA. Germline loops: CDR1 SGHNT, CDR2 YYREEE (reference sequence). The CDR3 consists of 18 residues. The CDR3 sequence is CASSPRDRQLSGANVLTF.

J is TRBJ1-5 and V is TRBV5-4; with no DNA, the TCRdb D assignment of TRBD1 cannot be verified. The CDR3 loop spans 15 amino acids. Per the germline V gene, CDR1 is SGHNT and CDR2 is YYREEE (reference sequence). The CDR3 region is CASSSGTEPWQPQHF.

Here the CDR3 reads CASSPMGDNTGELFF. The chain recombines TRBV7-3 with TRBJ2-2. From germline, CDR1 is SGHTA and CDR2 FQGTGA. The CDR3 runs 15 residues.

The V and J genes are TRBV12-3 or TRBV12-4 and TRBJ2-7; TCRdb selects TRBD1, and the lack of DNA leaves this call unchecked. The CDR3 is 14 residues long. The CDR3 sequence is CASRAGTGVPEQYF.

This chain links TRBV5-4 with TRBJ2-7; no DNA is available, so the TRBD1 call from TCRdb remains unchecked. The CDR3 contains 15 residues. Germline V gene lookup returns CDR1 SGHNT and CDR2 YYREEE (reference sequence). The chain's CDR3 is CASSSPGQGNGEQYF.

The chain has TRBV20-1 and TRBJ1-5; TCRdb picks TRBD1, but there is no DNA to check that call. CDR1 DFQATT and CDR2 SNEGSKA come from the germline V gene (reference sequence). The CDR3 totals 12 residues. This CDR3 reads CSARTANQPQHF.

The chain recombines TRBV6-1 with TRBJ1-5. CDR1 and CDR2 from the germline V gene are MNHNS and SASEGT. This CDR3 has 14 residues. The CDR3 protein is CASSPSGLAGPQHF.

The chain recombines TRBV12-3 or TRBV12-4 with TRBJ1-3. CDR3 length: 14 amino acids. The CDR3 is CASSNTYSGNTIYF.

The chain couples TRBV3-1 to TRBJ1-5. Germline loops: CDR1 LGHDT, CDR2 YNNKEL (reference sequence). The CDR3 is made up of 14 amino acids. The CDR3: CASSQRGFDQPQHF.

J is TRBJ1-4 and V is TRBV7-9; as DNA is missing, the TRBD1 call by TCRdb cannot be tested. Germline loops: CDR1 SEHNR, CDR2 FQNEAQ (reference sequence). The CDR3 runs 15 residues. The CDR3 sequence is CASSPRDARTDKLFF. The whole variable domain, filled in from reference TRBV7-9 and TRBJ1-4, reads DTGVSQNPRHKITKRGQNVTFRCDPISEHNRLYWYRQTLGQGPEFLTYFQNEAQLEKSRLLSDRFSAERPKGSFSTLEIQRTEQGDSAMYLCASSPRDARTDKLFFGSGTQLSVL.

The chain carries TRBV5-1 and TRBJ2-3; TCRdb outputs TRBD1, but without DNA this stays unchecked. The CDR3 runs to 15 residues. The germline V gene encodes CDR1 SGHRS and CDR2 YFSETQ. CDR3 sequence: CASSFQGPSTDTQYF.

V is TRBV7-8 and J is TRBJ2-1; TCRdb lists TRBD1, though no DNA is available to test this call. Germline-derived CDR1 and CDR2 are SGHVS and FQNEAQ. The CDR3 runs to 16 residues. This CDR3 reads CASSPTGASSYNEQFF.

V usage is TRBV9 and J usage is TRBJ2-2; TCRdb returns TRBD2, unconfirmable since there is no DNA. The CDR3 loop spans 15 amino acids. CDR1 SGDLS and CDR2 YYNGEE come from the germline V gene. CDR3: CASSVSGTAGGELFF.

The J gene is TRBJ2-1, the V gene TRBV28; TCRdb names TRBD2, which stays unverified in the absence of DNA. The CDR3 has 15 residues. CDR1 and CDR2 (germline): MDHEN, SYDVKM. The CDR3 reads CASSSQAGGPNEQFF.

The chain has TRBV2 and TRBJ2-2; TCRdb proposes TRBD1, but this gene call is untestable without DNA. This CDR3 has 14 residues. Germline V lookup: CDR1 SNHLY, CDR2 FYNNEI. CDR3 sequence: CASRGQFKIRELFF.